This TCR beta chain was retrieved from a study of cytomegalovirus exposure and HLA in healthy donors. Researchers ran the PCR with 60 Vbeta and 13 Jbeta primers. This table comes from immunoSEQ multiplex PCR, and its TCRdb copy is limited to in-frame clones, with some not included. Of some 120,000 clones in the sample, 70% to 75% were seen once. Of note for this clone: The antigen remains unidentified.

The CDR3 consists of 14 residues. Trimming cost V 8 bases and J 4 bases; bases outside gene matches: 5. CDR1 is SNHLY, CDR2 FYNNEI, per germline. Overall study findings and caveats: Accurate prediction of HLA-A and HLA-B alleles (for most subjects) was reportedly achieved from TCR beta sequences.

The clonotype originates from a woman aged 35 to 49 in good health and CMV-seronegative. The specimen sequenced was PBMCs. J is TRBJ2-1 and V is TRBV2; 10 bases are a match to TRBD1. The CDR3 protein is CASGSGQGYNEQFF. DNA of the CDR3: TGTGCCAGCGGTTCGGGACAGGGGTACAATGAGCAGTTCTTC. Based on the CDR3 plus reference TRBV2 and TRBJ2-1, the full variable domain is EPEVTQTPSHQVTQMGQEVILRCVPISNHLYFYWYRQILGQKVEFLVSFYNNEISEKSEIFDDQFSVERPDGSNFTLKIRSTKLEDSAMYFCASGSGQGYNEQFFGPGTRLTVL.